The clone carrying this T cell receptor beta chain was picked up many times. As yet, its antigen is unknown. This entry belongs to a study of T cell repertoires in cytomegalovirus infection. The CDR3 runs 14 residues. CDR1 and CDR2 from the germline V gene are SGHTA and FQGTGA. V gave up 2 bases and J gave up 5 bases, with 12 bases separating them. Findings and limits, study-wide: In two of eight donors, the top clonotype was HLA-C-restricted CMV-specific.

Each CDR3 protein gets one entry after TCRdb re-called the reads with MiXCR. The data contain 400,000 or so distinct CDR3 sequences, approximately 31% of them singletons. The sequence derives from a human donor in good health (CMV status not recorded). Some clones in this sample may be carry-over from other donors' samples. This chain links TRBV7-3 with TRBJ1-1, with no clear D. Sample: PBMCs. The CDR3 coding sequence is TGTGCCAGCAGCTTATACCAGGTTGGGACTGAAGCTTTCTTT. Protein: CASSLYQVGTEAFF.